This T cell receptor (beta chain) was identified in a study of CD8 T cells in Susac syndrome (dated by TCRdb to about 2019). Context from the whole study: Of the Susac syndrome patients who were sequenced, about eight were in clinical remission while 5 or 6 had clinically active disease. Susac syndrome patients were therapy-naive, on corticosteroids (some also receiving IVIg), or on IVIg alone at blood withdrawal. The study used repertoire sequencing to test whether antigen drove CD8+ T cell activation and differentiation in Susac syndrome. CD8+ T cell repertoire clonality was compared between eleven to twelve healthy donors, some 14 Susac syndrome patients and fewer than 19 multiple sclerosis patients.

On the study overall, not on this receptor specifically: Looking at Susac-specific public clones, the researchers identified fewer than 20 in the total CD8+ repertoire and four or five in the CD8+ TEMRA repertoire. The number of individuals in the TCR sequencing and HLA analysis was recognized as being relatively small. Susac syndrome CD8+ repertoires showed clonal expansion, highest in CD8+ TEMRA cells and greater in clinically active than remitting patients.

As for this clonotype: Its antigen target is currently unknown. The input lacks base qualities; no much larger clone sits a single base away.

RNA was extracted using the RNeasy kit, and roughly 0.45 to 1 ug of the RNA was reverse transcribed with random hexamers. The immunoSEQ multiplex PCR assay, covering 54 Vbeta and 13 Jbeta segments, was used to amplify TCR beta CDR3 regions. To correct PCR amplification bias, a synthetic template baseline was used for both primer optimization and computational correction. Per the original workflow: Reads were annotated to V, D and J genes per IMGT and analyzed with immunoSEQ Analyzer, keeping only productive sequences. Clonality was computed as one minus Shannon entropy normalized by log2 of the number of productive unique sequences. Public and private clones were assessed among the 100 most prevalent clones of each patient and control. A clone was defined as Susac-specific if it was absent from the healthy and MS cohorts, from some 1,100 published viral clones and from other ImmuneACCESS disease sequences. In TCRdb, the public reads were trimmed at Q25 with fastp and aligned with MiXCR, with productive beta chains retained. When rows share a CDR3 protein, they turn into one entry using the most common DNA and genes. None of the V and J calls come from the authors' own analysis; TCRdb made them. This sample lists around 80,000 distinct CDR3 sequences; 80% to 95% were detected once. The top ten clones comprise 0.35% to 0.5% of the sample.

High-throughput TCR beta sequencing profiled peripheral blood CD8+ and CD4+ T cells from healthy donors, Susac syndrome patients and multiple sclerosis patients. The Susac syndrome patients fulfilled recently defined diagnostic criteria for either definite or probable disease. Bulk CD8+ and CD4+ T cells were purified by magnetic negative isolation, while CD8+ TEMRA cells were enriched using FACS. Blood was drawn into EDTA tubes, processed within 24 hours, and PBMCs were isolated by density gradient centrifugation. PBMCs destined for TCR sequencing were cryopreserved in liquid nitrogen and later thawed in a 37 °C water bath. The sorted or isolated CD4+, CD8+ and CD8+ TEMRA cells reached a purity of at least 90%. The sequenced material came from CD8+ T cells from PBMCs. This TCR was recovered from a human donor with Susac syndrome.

CDR3 sequence: CSARDQEIYRETKETQYF. In nucleotides, the sequence is TGCAGTGCTAGAGATCAAGAGATATACCGGGAAACAAAGGAGACCCAGTACTTC. The sequence is built from TRBV20-1 and TRBJ2-5; the D segment could be TRBD2, given 5 matching bases. From the cysteine up to the phenylalanine, the CDR3 has a length of 18 residues. Just the 54-base CDR3 DNA is kept, in frame starting at base 1. The CDR1 and CDR2 encoded by the germline V gene (reference sequence) are DFQATT and SNEGSKA. Between the V and J ends, shortened by 0 bases and 5 bases respectively, the junction contains 25 bases.